Sequencing of this TCR beta chain was carried out in a study of T cell changes during pregnancy in multiple sclerosis. This CDR3 region has 14 residues. The V segment lost 6 bases and the J segment 4 bases; nucleotides outside the gene matches: 7. The V gene's germline CDR1 is LNHDA and CDR2 SQIVND (reference sequence). TCRdb's copy holds only in-frame clones and misses some; the assay was immunoSEQ multiplex PCR. Among 50,000 to 65,000 clones listed, 90% were seen once. The starting material was peripheral blood, obtained in the first trimester of pregnancy. The chain has TRBV19 and TRBJ1-1; TRBD1 matches at 8 bases. This sequence was found in a female donor in good health, enrolled as a control in a pregnancy study. CDR3 region: CASSWGRGPTEAFF. CDR3 coding DNA: TGTGCCAGTAGCTGGGGCAGGGGGCCCACTGAAGCTTTCTTT.